The next 5 T cell receptor beta chains were all read from a single sample in a study of T-cell reconstitution after alpha-beta-depleted transplantation in children. Using unique molecular identifiers, the investigators prepared the TCRbeta library. TCRdb ran MiXCR on the PCR reads and lists one entry per CDR3 protein. The sample includes about 310,000 distinct CDR3 sequences, around 25% of them seen just once. This sample comprised PBMCs, mostly from graft donor cells, obtained 180 days after TCRalphabeta/CD19-depleted stem cell transplant. Receptor source: a male patient under 18 who had a stem cell transplant for acute lymphoblastic leukemia, so the T cells may come from the graft donor.

This chain links TRBV7-9 with TRBJ2-7; D uncertain. This CDR3 has 13 residues. The V end was cut by 1 base, the J end by 2 bases, with 6 bases between. Per the germline V gene, CDR1 is SEHNR and CDR2 is FQNEAQ (reference sequence). Here the CDR3 DNA reads TGTGCCAGCAGCTTAGGGTTTCCCTACGAGCAGTACTTC. It specifies CASSLGFPYEQYF.

The chain couples TRBV12-3 or TRBV12-4 to TRBJ2-1; TRBD1 agrees at 9 bases. V was pared by 6 bases and J by 8 bases, with 11 bases of the junction left unmatched. The CDR3 consists of 15 residues. This CDR3 reads CASRTSGTGMYEQFF. The CDR3 DNA is TGTGCCAGCAGAACAAGCGGGACAGGGATGTATGAGCAGTTCTTC.

The chain has TRBV27 and TRBJ2-7; D possibly uses TRBD1 or TRBD2 (5 bases each). Trimming pared 5 bases from V and 7 bases from J, leaving 21 bases between. This CDR3 comprises 15 residues. Germline loops: CDR1 MNHEY, CDR2 SMNVEV (reference sequence). The CDR3 loop is CASSPTRVSTGEQYF. The DNA of the CDR3 is TGTGCCAGCAGTCCAACCAGGGTGTCGACGGGGGAGCAGTACTTC.

This clonotype was detected a few times. The J gene is TRBJ1-1, the V gene TRBV30, with 8 bases matching TRBD1. The V gene's germline CDR1 is GTSNPN and CDR2 SVGIG (reference sequence). With V trimmed by 8 bases and J by 0 bases, 2 bases remained unmatched. The CDR3 is made up of 12 amino acids. CDR3 nucleotide sequence: TGTGCCCGGGACAGGTTGAACACTGAAGCTTTCTTT. Residues: CARDRLNTEAFF.

The chain links TRBV18 to TRBJ2-7; TRBD1 is a possible D gene (5 bases). There are 13 residues in the CDR3. Germline V lookup: CDR1 KGHSH, CDR2 LQKENI. Trimming left V 2 bases short and J 4 bases short, with 9 bases between. CDR3 residues: CASSPDRLYEQYF. The CDR3 nucleotides are TGTGCCAGCTCACCAGACAGATTGTACGAGCAGTACTTC.